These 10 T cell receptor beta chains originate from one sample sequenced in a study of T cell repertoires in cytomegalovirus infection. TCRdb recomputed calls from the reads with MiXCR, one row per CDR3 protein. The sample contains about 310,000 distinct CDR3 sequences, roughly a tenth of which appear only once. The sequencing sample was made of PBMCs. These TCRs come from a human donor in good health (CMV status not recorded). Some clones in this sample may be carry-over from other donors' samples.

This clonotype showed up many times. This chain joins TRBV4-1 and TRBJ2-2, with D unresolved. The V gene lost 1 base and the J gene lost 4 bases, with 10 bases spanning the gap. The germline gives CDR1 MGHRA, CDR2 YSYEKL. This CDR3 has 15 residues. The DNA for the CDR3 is TGCGCCAGCAGCCAAGGGCTCCAGATCACCGGGGAGCTGTTTTTT. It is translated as CASSQGLQITGELFF.

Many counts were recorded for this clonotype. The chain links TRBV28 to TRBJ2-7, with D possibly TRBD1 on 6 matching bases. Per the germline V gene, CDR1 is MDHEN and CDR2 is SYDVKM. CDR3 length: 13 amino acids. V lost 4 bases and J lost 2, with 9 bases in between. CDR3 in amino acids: CASSSGQTYEQYV. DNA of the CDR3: TGTGCCAGCAGTTCCGGACAGACCTACGAGCAGTACGTC.

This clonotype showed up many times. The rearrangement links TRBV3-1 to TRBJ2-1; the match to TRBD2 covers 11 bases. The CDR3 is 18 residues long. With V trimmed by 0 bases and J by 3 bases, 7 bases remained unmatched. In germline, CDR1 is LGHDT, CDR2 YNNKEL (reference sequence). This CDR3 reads CASSQDSLAGGLYNEQFF. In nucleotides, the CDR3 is TGTGCCAGCAGCCAAGATAGTCTAGCGGGGGGTCTCTACAATGAGCAGTTCTTC.

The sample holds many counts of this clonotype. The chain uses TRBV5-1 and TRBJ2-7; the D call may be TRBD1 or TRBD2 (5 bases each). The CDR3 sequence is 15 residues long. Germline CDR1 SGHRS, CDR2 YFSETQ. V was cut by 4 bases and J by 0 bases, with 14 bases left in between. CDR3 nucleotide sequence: TGCGCCAGCAGCCCGGGGCCTACCCACTCCTACGAGCAGTACGTC. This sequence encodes CASSPGPTHSYEQYV.

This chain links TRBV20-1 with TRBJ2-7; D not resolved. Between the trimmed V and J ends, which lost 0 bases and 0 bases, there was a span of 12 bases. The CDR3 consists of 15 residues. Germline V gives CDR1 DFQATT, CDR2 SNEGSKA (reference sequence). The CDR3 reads CSARDVGKISYEQYF. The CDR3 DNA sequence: TGCAGTGCTAGAGATGTGGGGAAAATCTCCTACGAGCAGTACTTC.

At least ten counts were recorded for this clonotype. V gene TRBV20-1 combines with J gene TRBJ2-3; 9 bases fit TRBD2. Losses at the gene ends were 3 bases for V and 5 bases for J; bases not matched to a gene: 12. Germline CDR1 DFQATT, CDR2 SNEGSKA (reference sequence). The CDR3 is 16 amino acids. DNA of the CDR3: TGCAGTGCTAGGGTTGCTTCCGGGACTAGCTTAGATACGCAGTATTTT. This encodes CSARVASGTSLDTQYF.

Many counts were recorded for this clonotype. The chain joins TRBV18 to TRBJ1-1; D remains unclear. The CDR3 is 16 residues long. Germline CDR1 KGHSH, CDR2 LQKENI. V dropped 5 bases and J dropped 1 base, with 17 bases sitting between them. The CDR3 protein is CASSDEPYSRNTEAFF. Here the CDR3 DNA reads TGTGCCAGCTCAGACGAACCCTACTCCAGGAACACTGAAGCTTTCTTT. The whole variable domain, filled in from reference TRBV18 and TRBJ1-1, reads NAGVMQNPRHLVRRRGQEARLRCSPMKGHSHVYWYRQLPEEGLKFMVYLQKENIIDESGMPKERFSAEFPKEGPSILRIQQVVRGDSAAYFCASSDEPYSRNTEAFFGQGTRLTVV.

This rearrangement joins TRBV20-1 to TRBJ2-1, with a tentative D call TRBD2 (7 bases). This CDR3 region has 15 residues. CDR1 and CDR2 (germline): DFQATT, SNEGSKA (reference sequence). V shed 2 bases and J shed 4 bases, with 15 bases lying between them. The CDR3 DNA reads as TGCAGTGCTAGATCTGGGGGGGGCGTGTACAATGAGCAGTTCTTC. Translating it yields CSARSGGGVYNEQFF.

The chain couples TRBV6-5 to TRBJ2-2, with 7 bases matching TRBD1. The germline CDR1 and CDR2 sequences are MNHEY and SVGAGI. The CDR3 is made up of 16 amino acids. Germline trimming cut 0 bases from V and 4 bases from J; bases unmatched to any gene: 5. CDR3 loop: CASSYSTGMSTGELFF. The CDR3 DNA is TGTGCCAGCAGTTACTCGACAGGGATGTCCACCGGGGAGCTGTTTTTT.

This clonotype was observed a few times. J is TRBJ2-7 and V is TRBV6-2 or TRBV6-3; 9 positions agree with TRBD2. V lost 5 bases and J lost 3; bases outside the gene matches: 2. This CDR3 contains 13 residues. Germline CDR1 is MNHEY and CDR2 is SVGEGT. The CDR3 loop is CASSLSGGYEQYV. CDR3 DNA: TGTGCCAGCAGTCTTAGCGGGGGCTACGAGCAGTACGTC.